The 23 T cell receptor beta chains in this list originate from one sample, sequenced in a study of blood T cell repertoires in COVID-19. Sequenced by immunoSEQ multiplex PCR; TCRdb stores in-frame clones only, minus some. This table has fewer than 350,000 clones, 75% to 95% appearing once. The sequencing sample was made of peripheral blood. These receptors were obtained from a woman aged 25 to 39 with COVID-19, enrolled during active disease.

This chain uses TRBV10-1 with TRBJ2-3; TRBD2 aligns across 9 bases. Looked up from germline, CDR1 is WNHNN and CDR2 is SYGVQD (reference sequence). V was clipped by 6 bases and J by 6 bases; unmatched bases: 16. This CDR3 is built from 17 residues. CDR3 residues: CASSQSLQREALDTQYF. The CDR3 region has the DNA TGCGCCAGCAGCCAGTCCCTTCAGCGGGAGGCCCTGGATACGCAGTATTTT.

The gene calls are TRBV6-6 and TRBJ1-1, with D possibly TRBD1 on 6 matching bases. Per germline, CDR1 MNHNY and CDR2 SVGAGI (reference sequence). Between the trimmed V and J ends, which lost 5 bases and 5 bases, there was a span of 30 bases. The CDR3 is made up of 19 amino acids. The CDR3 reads CASSRGWTVKHNSDTEAFF. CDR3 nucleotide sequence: TGTGCCAGCAGTCGAGGCTGGACAGTGAAACACAACAGTGATACTGAAGCTTTCTTT.

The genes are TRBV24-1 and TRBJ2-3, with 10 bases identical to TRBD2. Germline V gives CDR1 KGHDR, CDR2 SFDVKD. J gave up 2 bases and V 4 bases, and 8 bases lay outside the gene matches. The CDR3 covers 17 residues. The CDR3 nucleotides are TGTGCCACCAGTGAGCCAAAAGCGGGAGGGCCCACAGATACGCAGTATTTT. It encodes CATSEPKAGGPTDTQYF.

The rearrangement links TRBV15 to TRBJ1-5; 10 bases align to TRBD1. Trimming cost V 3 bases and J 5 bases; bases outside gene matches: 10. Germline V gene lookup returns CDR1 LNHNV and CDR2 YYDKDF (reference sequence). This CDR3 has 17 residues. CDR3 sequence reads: CATSSDYGTGVYQPQHF. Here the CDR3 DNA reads TGTGCCACCAGCAGCGATTACGGGACAGGGGTTTATCAGCCCCAGCATTTT.

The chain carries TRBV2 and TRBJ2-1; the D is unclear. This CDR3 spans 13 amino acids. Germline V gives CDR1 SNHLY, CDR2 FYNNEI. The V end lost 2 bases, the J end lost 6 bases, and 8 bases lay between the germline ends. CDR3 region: CASSETVGNEQFF. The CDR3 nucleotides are TGTGCCAGCAGTGAAACAGTCGGCAATGAGCAGTTCTTC.

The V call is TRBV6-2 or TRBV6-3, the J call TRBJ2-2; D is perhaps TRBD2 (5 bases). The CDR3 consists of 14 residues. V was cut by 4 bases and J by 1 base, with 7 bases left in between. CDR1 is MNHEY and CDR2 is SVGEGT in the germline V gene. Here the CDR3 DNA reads TGTGCCAGCAGTTCGGGGATGAACACCGGGGAGCTGTTTTTT. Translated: CASSSGMNTGELFF.

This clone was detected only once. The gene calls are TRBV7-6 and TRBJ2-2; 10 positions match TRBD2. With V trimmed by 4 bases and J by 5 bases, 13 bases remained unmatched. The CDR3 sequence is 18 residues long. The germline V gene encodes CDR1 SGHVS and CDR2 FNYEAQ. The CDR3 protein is CASSSPGASGSWTGELFF. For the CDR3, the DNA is TGTGCCAGCAGCTCGCCCGGGGCTAGCGGGAGTTGGACCGGGGAGCTGTTTTTT.

The CDR3 nucleotides read TGCGCCAGCAGCTTGGCTCCGGGACACCGAGAGACCCAGTACTTC. This sequence encodes CASSLAPGHRETQYF. The rearrangement uses TRBV5-1 and TRBJ2-5, with a tentative D call TRBD1 (6 bases). CDR3 length: 15 residues. Germline CDR1 and CDR2: SGHRS and YFSETQ. Trimming removed 0 bases from V and 4 bases from J, with 13 bases in between.

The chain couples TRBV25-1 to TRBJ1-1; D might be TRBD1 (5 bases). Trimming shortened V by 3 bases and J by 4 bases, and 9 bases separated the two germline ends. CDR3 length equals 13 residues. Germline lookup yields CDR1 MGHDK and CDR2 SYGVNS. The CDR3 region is CASSEVGATEAFF. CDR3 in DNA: TGTGCCAGCAGTGAGGTTGGGGCCACTGAAGCTTTCTTT.

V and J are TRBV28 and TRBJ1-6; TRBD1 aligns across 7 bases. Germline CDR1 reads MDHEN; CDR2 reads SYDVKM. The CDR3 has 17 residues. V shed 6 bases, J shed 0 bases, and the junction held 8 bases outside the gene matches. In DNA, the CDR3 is TGTGCCAGCAGCGAGACAGGGTGGAGCTCCTATAATTCACCCCTCCACTTT. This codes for CASSETGWSSYNSPLHF.

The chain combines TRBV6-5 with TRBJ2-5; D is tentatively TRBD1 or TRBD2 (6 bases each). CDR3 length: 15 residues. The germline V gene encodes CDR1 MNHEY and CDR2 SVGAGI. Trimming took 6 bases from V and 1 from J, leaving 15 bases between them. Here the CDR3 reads CASSYRVGGQETQYF. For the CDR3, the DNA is TGTGCCAGCAGCTACAGGGTGGGAGGCCAAGAGACCCAGTACTTC.

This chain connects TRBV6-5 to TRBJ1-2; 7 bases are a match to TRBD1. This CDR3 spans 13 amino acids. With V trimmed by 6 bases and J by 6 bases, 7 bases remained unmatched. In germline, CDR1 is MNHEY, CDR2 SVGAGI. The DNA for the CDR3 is TGTGCCAGCAGACAGGGGTCCTCGAATGGCTACACCTTC. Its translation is CASRQGSSNGYTF.

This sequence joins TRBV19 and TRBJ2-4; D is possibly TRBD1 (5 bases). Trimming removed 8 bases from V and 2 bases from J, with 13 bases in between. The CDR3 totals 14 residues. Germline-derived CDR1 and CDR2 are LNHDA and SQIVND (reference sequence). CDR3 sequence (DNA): TGTGCCAGTCAAAAAGACAGCACCAAAAACATTCAGTACTTC. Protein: CASQKDSTKNIQYF.

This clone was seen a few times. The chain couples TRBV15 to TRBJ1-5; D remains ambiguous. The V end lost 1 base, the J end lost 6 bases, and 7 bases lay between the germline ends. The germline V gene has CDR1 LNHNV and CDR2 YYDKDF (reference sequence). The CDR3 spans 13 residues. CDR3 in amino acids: CATSRGLRQPQHF. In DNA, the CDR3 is TGTGCCACCAGCAGAGGATTGCGTCAGCCCCAGCATTTT.

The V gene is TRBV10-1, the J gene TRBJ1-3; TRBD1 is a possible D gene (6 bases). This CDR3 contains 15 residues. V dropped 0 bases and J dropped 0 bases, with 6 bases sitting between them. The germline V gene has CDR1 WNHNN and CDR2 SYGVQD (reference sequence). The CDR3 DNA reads TGCGCCAGCAGTGAGTCGGACAGCTCTGGAAACACCATATATTTT. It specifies CASSESDSSGNTIYF.

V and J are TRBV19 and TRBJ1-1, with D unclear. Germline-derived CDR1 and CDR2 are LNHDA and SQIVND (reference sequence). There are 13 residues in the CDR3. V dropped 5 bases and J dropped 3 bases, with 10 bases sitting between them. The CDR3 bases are TGTGCCAGTAGTTTGAGCCGGGACACTGAAGCTTTCTTT. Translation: CASSLSRDTEAFF.

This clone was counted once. The CDR3 loop reads CASSTTGGSYEQYF. CDR3 DNA sequence: TGTGCCAGCAGTACGACAGGGGGATCCTACGAGCAGTACTTC. This chain links TRBV28 with TRBJ2-7; 9 bases agree with TRBD1. In germline, CDR1 is MDHEN, CDR2 SYDVKM. Trimming at V came to 5 bases and at J to 1 base, leaving 3 bases not matched to a gene. There are 14 residues in the CDR3. The full variable domain, its missing parts supplied by reference TRBV28 and TRBJ2-7, is DVKVTQSSRYLVKRTGEKVFLECVQDMDHENMFWYRQDPGLGLRLIYFSYDVKMKEKGDIPEGYSVSREKKERFSLILESASTNQTSMYLCASSTTGGSYEQYFGPGTRLTVT.

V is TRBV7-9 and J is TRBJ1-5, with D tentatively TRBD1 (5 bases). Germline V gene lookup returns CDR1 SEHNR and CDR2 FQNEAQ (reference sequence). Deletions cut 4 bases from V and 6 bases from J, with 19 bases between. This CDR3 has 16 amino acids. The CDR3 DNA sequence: TGTGCCAGCAGCTCTAGCCGGGGGGGTGTGGGTCAGCCCCAGCATTTT. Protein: CASSSSRGGVGQPQHF.

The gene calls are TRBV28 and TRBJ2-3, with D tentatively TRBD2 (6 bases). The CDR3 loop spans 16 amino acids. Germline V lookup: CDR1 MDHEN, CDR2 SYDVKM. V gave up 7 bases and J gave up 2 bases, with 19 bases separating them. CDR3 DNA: TGTGCCAGCATTGTGTTCGCGGGACTGTCCACAGATACGCAGTATTTT. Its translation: CASIVFAGLSTDTQYF. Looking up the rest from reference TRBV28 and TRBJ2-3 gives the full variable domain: DVKVTQSSRYLVKRTGEKVFLECVQDMDHENMFWYRQDPGLGLRLIYFSYDVKMKEKGDIPEGYSVSREKKERFSLILESASTNQTSMYLCASIVFAGLSTDTQYFGPGTRLTVL.

Here the CDR3 reads CASSLDNGGSGNTIYF. The CDR3 DNA sequence: TGCGCCAGCAGCTTGGACAACGGAGGCTCTGGAAACACCATATATTTT. This chain links TRBV5-1 with TRBJ1-3; no firm D call. CDR3 length: 16 amino acids. Germline assignment: CDR1 SGHRS and CDR2 YFSETQ. V lost 0 bases and J 0 bases, leaving 10 bases between the germline ends.

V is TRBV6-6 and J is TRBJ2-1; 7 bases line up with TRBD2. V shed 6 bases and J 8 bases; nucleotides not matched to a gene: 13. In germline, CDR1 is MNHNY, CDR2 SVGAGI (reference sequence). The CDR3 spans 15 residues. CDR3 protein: CASRGYRGGRYEQFF. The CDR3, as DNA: TGTGCCAGCAGGGGGTATAGGGGAGGGCGCTATGAGCAGTTCTTC.

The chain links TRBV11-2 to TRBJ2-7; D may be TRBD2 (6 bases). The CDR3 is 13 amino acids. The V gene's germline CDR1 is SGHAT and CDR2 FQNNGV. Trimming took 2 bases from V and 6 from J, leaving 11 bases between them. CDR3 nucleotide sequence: TGTGCCAGCAGCTTAAATGTGCGGGGCGAGCAGTACTTC. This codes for CASSLNVRGEQYF.

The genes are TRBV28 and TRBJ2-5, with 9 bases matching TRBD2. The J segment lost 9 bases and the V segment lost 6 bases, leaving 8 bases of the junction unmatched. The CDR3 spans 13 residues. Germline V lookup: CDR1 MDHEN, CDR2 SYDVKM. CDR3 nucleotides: TGTGCCAGCAGGTTAGCGGGAGAGCCCCCCCAGTACTTC. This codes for CASRLAGEPPQYF.